This TCR beta chain was documented in a study of identical twins. General study results and limits: Beta out-of-frame sequences displayed a weaker excess of sharing between twins.

CDR1 and CDR2 (germline): KGHDR, SFDVKD. V lost 2 bases, J lost 5 bases, and 7 bases stayed unmatched. The CDR3 has 16 amino acids. Regarding this clonotype: What it recognizes is unknown.

From the 5' RACE reads, TCRdb called clonotypes with MiXCR, one entry per CDR3 protein. The table has about 690,000 distinct CDR3 sequences, around 6% seen once; the top ten hold about 1.8%. The rearrangement links TRBV24-1 to TRBJ2-2; 7 bases map to TRBD1. This sequence was found in a man aged 18 to 35 in good health. The specimen sequenced was naive T cells sorted from blood. CDR3 residues: CATSDSGTANTGELFF. In nucleotides, the CDR3 is TGTGCCACCAGTGATTCCGGGACAGCAAATACCGGGGAGCTGTTTTTT.